Listed here are 8 T cell receptor beta chains from one sample, sequenced in a study of T-cell memory formation after mild COVID-19 (dated by TCRdb to the early 2020s). Library construction relied on 5' RACE. The data were produced on an Illumina NovaSeq 6000. The public reads were reanalyzed by TCRdb: fastp trimming at Q25, MiXCR alignment, in-frame beta chains only. Each CDR3 protein gets just one entry, which takes the most common genes and DNA from the rows behind it. The sample yields 500,000 to 600,000 distinct CDR3 sequences; about a sixth were counted once. The ten largest account for 12% of the sample. The material sequenced was PBMCs or a T cell subset sorted from them (not recorded which). The receptors come from an adult woman who had mild COVID-19 (a few samples of this study predate the infection). The sample titles of this study are shuffled in the database, so cell type and time point are left out; the donor was told from shared clones.

Points on this clonotype: This may arise from a read error, as a much more abundant clone is one base away. The V gene is TRBV5-4, the J gene TRBJ2-1, with D hard to call. The CDR3 totals 13 residues. CDR1 is SGHNT, CDR2 YYREEE, per germline (reference sequence). Trimming removed 3 bases at V and 5 bases at J, with 9 bases between. CDR3 DNA sequence: TGTGCCAGCAGCTCGAGCCGGGACAATGAGCAGTTCTTC. It translates to CASSSSRDNEQFF.

The V and J genes are TRBV12-3 or TRBV12-4 and TRBJ2-2, with D uncertain. This CDR3 spans 14 amino acids. V lost 8 bases, J lost 2 bases, and 12 bases lay in between. The CDR3 sequence: CASGRQQNTGELFF. The CDR3 bases are TGTGCCAGCGGTCGGCAGCAAAACACCGGGGAGCTGTTTTTT.

This clonotype came up a few times. This chain connects TRBV25-1 to TRBJ1-1; maybe TRBD1 (6 bases). The CDR3 contains 12 residues. Germline-derived CDR1 and CDR2 are MGHDK and SYGVNS. Between the trimmed V and J ends, which lost 4 bases and 7 bases, there was a span of 10 bases. The CDR3 spells CASSGQGIEAFF. CDR3 bases: TGTGCCAGCAGTGGGCAGGGGATTGAAGCTTTCTTT.

The chain has TRBV30 and TRBJ1-1, with TRBD1 as a possible D gene (5 bases). The CDR3 loop spans 16 amino acids. Germline loops: CDR1 GTSNPN, CDR2 SVGIG (reference sequence). Trimming removed 1 base from V and 1 base from J, with 16 bases in between. CDR3 nucleotides: TGTGCCTGGAGTGCATACCCGGGGGTTAGGAACACTGAAGCTTTCTTT. It encodes CAWSAYPGVRNTEAFF.

This clonotype showed up just a few times. V and J are TRBV5-1 and TRBJ2-4; D is possibly TRBD2 (6 bases). Germline V CDR1 and CDR2: SGHRS, YFSETQ. The CDR3 length is 15 residues. Trimming took off 4 bases at V and 7 bases at J, with 18 bases between the two ends. In DNA, the CDR3 is TGCGCCAGCAGCGCGGAGAGCTCCGGGGGTAACATTCAGTACTTC. This gives the protein CASSAESSGGNIQYF.

The chain uses TRBV29-1 and TRBJ2-1; 11 bases agree with TRBD2. This CDR3 comprises 14 residues. The ends lost 3 bases at V and 6 bases at J; junction bases unmatched: 4. Germline CDR1 and CDR2: SQVTM and ANQGSEA. The CDR3 region has the DNA TGCAGCGTTGAGAGGCTAGCGGGAGGCAATGAGCAGTTCTTC. It yields the protein CSVERLAGGNEQFF.

The gene calls are TRBV3-1 and TRBJ2-1, with TRBD1 identical over 9 bases. Trimming took 5 bases from V and 7 from J; bases not matched to a gene: 6. Germline values: CDR1 LGHDT, CDR2 YNNKEL (reference sequence). CDR3 length: 14 amino acids. As DNA, the CDR3 is TGTGCCAGCAGCTACGGGACAGGGACTAATGAGCAGTTCTTC. It yields the protein CASSYGTGTNEQFF.

This clonotype came up a few times. V is TRBV6-6 and J is TRBJ2-5; the match to TRBD2 covers 7 bases. Germline CDR1 MNHNY, CDR2 SVGAGI (reference sequence). This CDR3 comprises 16 residues. J lost 3 bases, V lost 3 bases, and 10 bases had no gene match. CDR3 DNA: TGTGCCAGCAGTTATCTAGCGGATTCGGGCGAAGAGACCCAGTACTTC. It yields the protein CASSYLADSGEETQYF.